This entry lists 27 T cell receptor beta chains sequenced from one sample in a study of blood T cell repertoires in COVID-19. Sequencing was performed with immunoSEQ multiplex PCR; in TCRdb, only in-frame clones are kept and a portion is missing. The data hold roughly 440,000 clones, with approximately 88% observed a single time. The sequenced sample consisted of peripheral blood. These receptors came from a woman between 50 and 59 years old with COVID-19, enrolled during active disease.

J is TRBJ1-1 and V is TRBV11-3; the match to TRBD1 covers 7 bases. CDR1 is SGHNT, CDR2 YENEEA, per germline. Trimming took 5 bases from V and 7 from J; bases not matched to a gene: 4. The CDR3 runs to 12 residues. The CDR3 sequence is CASSHRQGEAFF. CDR3 coding DNA: TGTGCCAGCAGCCACCGACAGGGTGAAGCTTTCTTT.

This clone was seen a few times. The chain recombines TRBV18 with TRBJ1-1; 7 positions agree with TRBD1. Trimming took 4 bases from V and 2 from J; bases not matched to a gene: 4. Germline V gene sequence: CDR1 KGHSH, CDR2 LQKENI. There are 14 residues in the CDR3. The CDR3 loop reads CASSRDSANTEAFF. CDR3 nucleotides: TGTGCCAGCTCACGGGACAGTGCAAACACTGAAGCTTTCTTT.

The chain uses TRBV6-6 and TRBJ1-5, with 9 bases lining up with TRBD1. Germline V CDR1 and CDR2: MNHNY, SVGAGI (reference sequence). V lost 6 bases and J lost 4; bases outside the gene matches: 7. The CDR3 has 15 residues. CDR3 region: CASRDRGSLNQPQHF. The CDR3 DNA reads as TGTGCCAGCAGGGACAGGGGATCTCTAAATCAGCCCCAGCATTTT.

This chain joins TRBV5-1 and TRBJ1-2; D not resolved. This CDR3 region has 12 residues. Between the trimmed V and J ends, which lost 4 bases and 4 bases, there was a span of 8 bases. Germline assignment: CDR1 SGHRS and CDR2 YFSETQ. In DNA, the CDR3 is TGCGCCAGCAGCCTCGAGAGCTATGGCTACACCTTC. This translates into CASSLESYGYTF.

The J gene is TRBJ2-1, the V gene TRBV5-4; no reliable D call. Germline CDR1 reads SGHNT; CDR2 reads YYREEE (reference sequence). This CDR3 is built from 15 residues. V lost 3 bases, J lost 3 bases, and 13 bases lay in between. The CDR3 sequence is CASSSSRLLYNEQFF. Written as DNA, the CDR3 is TGTGCCAGCAGCTCCTCCAGGCTACTCTACAATGAGCAGTTCTTC. Using reference TRBV5-4 and TRBJ2-1 for the parts outside the CDR3, the full variable domain is ETGVTQSPTHLIKTRGQQVTLRCSSQSGHNTVSWYQQALGQGPQFIFQYYREEENGRGNFPPRFSGLQFPNYSSELNVNALELDDSALYLCASSSSRLLYNEQFFGPGTRLTVL.

The chain has TRBV11-3 and TRBJ1-1; D unclear. Trimming removed 1 base from V and 4 bases from J, with 10 bases in between. Germline loops: CDR1 SGHNT, CDR2 YENEEA. This CDR3 spans 14 amino acids. The CDR3 spells CASSLGQSSTEAFF. In DNA, the CDR3 is TGTGCCAGCAGCTTAGGTCAGTCCAGCACTGAAGCTTTCTTT.

The rearrangement links TRBV4-1 to TRBJ1-1; D may be TRBD1 (6 bases). Germline V lookup: CDR1 MGHRA, CDR2 YSYEKL. Trimming stripped 1 base from V and 11 bases from J, with 14 bases between. The CDR3 contains 13 residues. CDR3 protein: CASSQVAQGQAFF. The CDR3 DNA is TGCGCCAGCAGCCAAGTAGCACAGGGCCAGGCTTTCTTT.

V usage is TRBV19 and J usage is TRBJ1-5; perhaps TRBD1 as D (6 bases). Germline values: CDR1 LNHDA, CDR2 SQIVND (reference sequence). The CDR3 is 15 residues long. V was cut by 0 bases and J by 6 bases, with 12 bases left in between. The CDR3 here is CASSIDGQSIQPQHF. The CDR3 nucleotides are TGTGCCAGTAGTATAGATGGACAGTCCATTCAGCCCCAGCATTTT.

V gene TRBV5-1 combines with J gene TRBJ2-1, with D possibly being TRBD2 (6 bases). Trimming removed 4 bases from V and 0 bases from J, with 14 bases in between. This CDR3 spans 16 amino acids. Germline CDR1 SGHRS, CDR2 YFSETQ. This CDR3 reads CASSPGGVNSYNEQFF. In DNA form, the CDR3 reads TGCGCCAGCAGCCCGGGCGGGGTGAACTCCTACAATGAGCAGTTCTTC.

The chain couples TRBV6-5 to TRBJ2-7; 11 positions match TRBD1. Unmatched junction bases numbered 2, after V lost 4 bases and J lost 3 bases. The CDR3 extends over 14 amino acids. The V gene's germline CDR1 is MNHEY and CDR2 SVGAGI. The CDR3 is CASSWTGGGYEQYF. CDR3 nucleotide sequence: TGTGCCAGCAGTTGGACAGGGGGCGGCTACGAGCAGTACTTC.

The chain couples TRBV10-3 to TRBJ1-3; TRBD1 might be the D (6 bases). Germline V gene lookup returns CDR1 ENHRY and CDR2 SYGVKD. The CDR3 loop spans 15 amino acids. Trimming pared 3 bases from V and 0 bases from J, leaving 9 bases between. The DNA of the CDR3 is TGTGCCATCAGTGACGGACAGAGCTCTGGAAACACCATATATTTT. This gives the protein CAISDGQSSGNTIYF.

The chain links TRBV12-5 to TRBJ2-3; D may be TRBD2 (7 bases). V lost 7 bases to trimming and J lost 1 base, with 18 bases between them. Germline V CDR1 and CDR2: LGHNT, FRNRAP. This CDR3 contains 16 residues. The CDR3 here is CASDPGGPGGTDTQYF. In DNA form, the CDR3 reads TGTGCTAGTGACCCCGGGGGGCCCGGCGGCACAGATACGCAGTATTTT.

The rearrangement joins TRBV3-1 (or the pseudogene TRBV3-2) to TRBJ1-5, with D maybe TRBD1 (5 bases). V was trimmed by 0 bases and J by 9 bases, leaving 15 bases between them. The CDR3 is made up of 15 amino acids. Germline V lookup: CDR1 LGHDT, CDR2 YNNKEL (reference sequence). CDR3 DNA sequence: TGTGCCAGCAGCCAAGATCTCGGCCGGCAGGGGCCCCAGCATTTT. Its protein product is CASSQDLGRQGPQHF.

V is TRBV5-1 and J is TRBJ1-2, with 7 bases aligning to TRBD1. The ends lost 0 bases at V and 7 bases at J; junction bases unmatched: 12. Per germline, CDR1 SGHRS and CDR2 YFSETQ. This CDR3 comprises 16 residues. The CDR3 DNA is TGCGCCAGCAGCTTGGATAGTTCGGTGAGGACAGGTGGCTACACCTTC. Residues: CASSLDSSVRTGGYTF.

This clone was observed a single time. The chain combines TRBV20-1 with TRBJ1-2; TRBD1 is a possible D gene (6 bases). V was shortened by 3 bases and J by 4 bases, with 9 bases between the two germline ends. Germline V gives CDR1 DFQATT, CDR2 SNEGSKA (reference sequence). The CDR3 is 12 amino acids. Here the CDR3 DNA reads TGCAGTGCTAGTCGGACAGCCTATGGCTACACCTTC. As protein: CSASRTAYGYTF.

This clone occurred a few times. The genes are TRBV4-2 and TRBJ2-2; the D is unclear. Germline values: CDR1 LGHNA, CDR2 YNFKEQ. V dropped 0 bases and J dropped 6 bases, with 8 bases sitting between them. The CDR3 sequence is 14 residues long. CDR3 loop: CASSQDVEAGELFF. The CDR3 DNA is TGTGCCAGCAGCCAAGATGTCGAGGCCGGGGAGCTGTTTTTT.

The chain combines TRBV30 with TRBJ1-1; D is unclear. Deletions cut 4 bases from V and 0 bases from J, with 15 bases between. Germline assignment: CDR1 GTSNPN and CDR2 SVGIG (reference sequence). The CDR3 covers 15 residues. Here the CDR3 reads CAWKRYIEMNTEAFF. DNA for the CDR3: TGTGCCTGGAAGAGGTATATCGAGATGAACACTGAAGCTTTCTTT.

The genes are TRBV29-1 and TRBJ1-1; 9 nucleotides line up with TRBD1. The V gene's germline CDR1 is SQVTM and CDR2 ANQGSEA. V lost 7 bases and J lost 1; bases outside the gene matches: 10. The CDR3 runs 15 residues. The CDR3 bases are TGCAGCGGTACAGGGGGCAAAGGGGCGAACACTGAAGCTTTCTTT. Protein product: CSGTGGKGANTEAFF.

The chain is built from TRBV27 and TRBJ2-1; TRBD2 is a possible D gene (7 bases). Germline V CDR1 and CDR2: MNHEY, SMNVEV (reference sequence). This CDR3 spans 18 amino acids. Trimming pared 5 bases from V and 0 bases from J, leaving 20 bases between. The CDR3 protein is CASSRGLAVERSYNEQFF. The DNA for the CDR3 is TGTGCCAGCAGTCGGGGGCTAGCGGTCGAACGCTCCTACAATGAGCAGTTCTTC.

This chain uses TRBV7-6 with TRBJ1-5; 8 positions agree with TRBD1. Per the germline V gene, CDR1 is SGHVS and CDR2 is FNYEAQ. The CDR3 sequence is 15 residues long. Losses at the gene ends were 5 bases for V and 2 bases for J; bases not matched to a gene: 5. The CDR3 nucleotides are TGTGCCAGCAGCGCCGGACAGGGAGGCAATCAGCCCCAGCATTTT. Translating it yields CASSAGQGGNQPQHF.

The chain joins TRBV21-1 to TRBJ1-6; the tabulated D call, TRBD1, remains unverified against the DNA. TRBV21-1 is labeled a pseudogene. The CDR3 runs 16 residues. CDR3 DNA sequence: TGTGCCACCGACCGGGACATTGGTGAGTATAATTCACCCCTCCACTTT. Translation gives CATDRDIGEYNSPLHF.

This chain links TRBV5-4 with TRBJ2-1, with 7 nucleotides matching TRBD1. Germline V CDR1 and CDR2: SGHNT, YYREEE (reference sequence). The J segment lost 6 bases and the V segment lost 0 bases, leaving 0 bases of the junction unmatched. The CDR3 length is 13 residues. CDR3: CASSLAGGNEQFF. Here the CDR3 DNA reads TGTGCCAGCAGCTTGGCAGGGGGCAATGAGCAGTTCTTC.

The CDR3 bases are TGTGCCAGCAGTCCAGGGACAGGGCTCAATCAGCCCCAGCATTTT. This encodes CASSPGTGLNQPQHF. The chain joins TRBV6-5 to TRBJ1-5; 9 nucleotides match TRBD1. The CDR3 is made up of 15 amino acids. J was trimmed by 3 bases and V by 5 bases; bases with no gene match: 5. The germline V gene encodes CDR1 MNHEY and CDR2 SVGAGI.

The chain joins TRBV9 to TRBJ2-3; 7 nucleotides match TRBD2. Germline V gives CDR1 SGDLS, CDR2 YYNGEE. The CDR3 runs 14 residues. The junction had 6 bases not matched to a gene; V was cut back by 4 bases and J by 4 bases. The CDR3 reads CASSIGTMADTQYF. The CDR3 nucleotides are TGTGCCAGCAGCATAGGGACTATGGCAGATACGCAGTATTTT.

The rearrangement links TRBV5-6 to TRBJ2-1, with D possibly TRBD2 on 5 matching bases. The germline CDR1 and CDR2 sequences are SGHDT and YYEEEE. V lost 2 bases to trimming and J lost 0 bases, with 12 bases between them. The CDR3 length is 16 residues. CDR3 coding DNA: TGTGCCAGCAGCTTTGGCCAGGAGGCCTCCTACAATGAGCAGTTCTTC. It codes for CASSFGQEASYNEQFF.

Only one count was recorded for this clone. V gene TRBV5-1 combines with J gene TRBJ1-1; 9 bases map to TRBD1. This CDR3 contains 15 residues. Germline V gene sequence: CDR1 SGHRS, CDR2 YFSETQ. Trimming took 2 bases from V and 2 from J; bases not matched to a gene: 4. CDR3 residues: CASSFRTGANTEAFF. The CDR3, as DNA: TGCGCCAGCAGCTTCCGGACAGGGGCCAACACTGAAGCTTTCTTT.

The rearrangement links TRBV4-2 to TRBJ1-4; D remains ambiguous. Trimming removed 0 bases at V and 8 bases at J, with 10 bases between. CDR3 length: 14 residues. Looked up from germline, CDR1 is LGHNA and CDR2 is YNFKEQ. The CDR3 sequence: CASSQDLTSEKLFF. The CDR3 DNA is TGTGCCAGCAGCCAAGATCTCACATCCGAAAAACTGTTTTTT.